This entry features one TCR beta chain sequence. Its antigen is still unknown. The data derive from a study of CD8 T cells in Susac syndrome. About the study: Blood was drawn from Susac syndrome patients while they were therapy-naive, on corticosteroids, or on intravenous immunoglobulin alone. Notes on the study in general: Where Susac syndrome CD4+ T cell repertoires were concerned, no clonal expansion was evident.

RNA in amounts of about 0.45 to 1 ug was reverse transcribed with random hexamers. TCR beta CDR3 was amplified by immunoSEQ multiplex PCR. This amplification extended across 54 Vbeta and 13 Jbeta segments. MiXCR, applied by TCRdb to the immunoSEQ multiplex PCR reads, yields one record per CDR3 protein. The sample includes about 240,000 distinct CDR3 sequences, 95% to 97% of them seen just once. The CDR3 contains 13 residues. CDR1 is MDHEN and CDR2 is SYDVKM in the germline V gene. Trimming pared 3 bases from V and 6 bases from J, leaving 10 bases between. The receptor's source is a human donor with Susac syndrome. This chain joins TRBV28 and TRBJ2-3; D may be TRBD1 (5 bases). The specimen sequenced was CD4+ T cells from PBMCs. In DNA, the CDR3 is TGTGCCAGCAGTTTCGCAGGGTCGGATACGCAGTATTTT. Translating gives CASSFAGSDTQYF.